A selection of T cell receptor beta chains follows, all from one sample in a study of control samples from healthy donors and cancer patients. The protocol was immunoSEQ multiplex PCR, while the TCRdb copy is restricted to in-frame clones and leaves out a portion. Among roughly 49,000 clones listed, 85% to 90% were seen once. Input material: PBMCs. Every receptor here comes from a man aged 50-60 years with head and neck cancer. Both conserved end residues are part of each CDR3. D genes are given only for firm matches. Not all rows give a size; the values are once, few, many and, for expanded clones, a class.

V gene: TRBV7-9
clone size: -
J gene: TRBJ2-2
CDR3 length: 15
D gene: TRBD1
CDR3 protein: CASSRDRPNTGELFF
CDR3 DNA: TGTGCCAGCAGCCGGGACAGGCCGAACACCGGGGAGCTGTTTTTT

V gene: TRBV20-1
clone size: -
J gene: TRBJ2-3
CDR3 length: 16
D gene: TRBD2
CDR3 protein: CSASWLAGMGGDTQYF
CDR3 DNA: TGCAGTGCTAGTTGGTTAGCGGGGATGGGTGGAGATACGCAGTATTTT

V gene: TRBV6-5
clone size: -
J gene: TRBJ2-3
CDR3 length: 16
D gene: -
CDR3 protein: CASSSWTMMAADTQYF
CDR3 DNA: TGTGCCAGCAGTTCCTGGACCATGATGGCTGCAGATACGCAGTATTTT

V gene: TRBV28
clone size: -
J gene: TRBJ1-6
CDR3 length: 16
D gene: TRBD1
CDR3 protein: CASSSSRGFNNSPLHF
CDR3 DNA: TGTGCCAGCAGTTCGTCCAGGGGGTTTAATAATTCACCCCTCCACTTT

V gene: TRBV7-9
clone size: -
J gene: TRBJ2-5
CDR3 length: 15
D gene: TRBD1
CDR3 protein: CASSLAGQHQETQYF
CDR3 DNA: TGTGCCAGCAGCTTAGCGGGACAGCACCAAGAGACCCAGTACTTC

V gene: TRBV6-5
clone size: -
J gene: TRBJ2-1
CDR3 length: 14
D gene: -
CDR3 protein: CASSITGLSNEQFF
CDR3 DNA: TGTGCCAGCAGCATAACAGGGTTAAGCAATGAGCAGTTCTTC

V gene: TRBV5-8
clone size: -
J gene: TRBJ1-2
CDR3 length: 12
D gene: -
CDR3 protein: CASSLSVYGYTF
CDR3 DNA: TGTGCCAGCAGCTTGAGTGTTTATGGCTACACCTTC

V gene: TRBV19
clone size: -
J gene: TRBJ2-4
CDR3 length: 16
D gene: -
CDR3 protein: CASSIAGMLAKNIQYF
CDR3 DNA: TGTGCCAGTAGTATAGCTGGGATGCTAGCCAAAAACATTCAGTACTTC

V gene: TRBV3-1/TRBV3-2
clone size: -
J gene: TRBJ1-5
CDR3 length: 17
D gene: -
CDR3 protein: CASSHGGFTYSNQPQHF
CDR3 DNA: TGTGCCAGCAGCCACGGGGGGTTTACGTATAGCAATCAGCCCCAGCATTTT

V gene: TRBV30
clone size: few
J gene: TRBJ2-5
CDR3 length: 14
D gene: -
CDR3 protein: CACQNRASSQTQYF
CDR3 DNA: TGTGCCTGCCAGAATAGGGCTAGTTCACAGACCCAGTACTTC

V gene: TRBV28
clone size: medium-sized
J gene: TRBJ2-2
CDR3 length: 10
D gene: -
CDR3 protein: CPGVGGELFF
CDR3 DNA: TGTCCCGGGGTGGGCGGGGAGCTGTTTTTT

V gene: TRBV19
clone size: -
J gene: TRBJ1-5
CDR3 length: 13
D gene: -
CDR3 protein: CASSRRGNQPQHF
CDR3 DNA: TGTGCCAGTAGTCGGAGGGGCAATCAGCCCCAGCATTTT

V gene: TRBV13
clone size: few
J gene: TRBJ1-5
CDR3 length: 12
D gene: -
CDR3 protein: CASSLPGQPQHF
CDR3 DNA: TGTGCCAGCAGCCTACCGGGTCAGCCCCAGCATTTT

V gene: TRBV6-2/TRBV6-3
clone size: -
J gene: TRBJ2-1
CDR3 length: 19
D gene: -
CDR3 protein: CASSQNLPEAGARENEQFF
CDR3 DNA: TGTGCCAGCAGCCAAAACCTCCCCGAGGCGGGGGCCAGGGAAAATGAGCAGTTCTTC

V gene: TRBV11-2
clone size: once
J gene: TRBJ1-6
CDR3 length: 15
D gene: TRBD1
CDR3 protein: CASKVGGTGSSPLHF
CDR3 DNA: TGTGCCAGCAAAGTGGGGGGGACAGGATCCTCACCCCTCCACTTT

V gene: TRBV5-8
clone size: -
J gene: TRBJ1-1
CDR3 length: 14
D gene: TRBD1
CDR3 protein: CASSFGQGNTEAFF
CDR3 DNA: TGTGCCAGCAGCTTCGGACAGGGAAACACTGAAGCTTTCTTT

V gene: TRBV30
clone size: -
J gene: TRBJ2-3
CDR3 length: 15
D gene: TRBD2
CDR3 protein: CAWSVNGGSTDTQYF
CDR3 DNA: TGTGCCTGGAGTGTTAACGGGGGGAGCACAGATACGCAGTATTTT

V gene: TRBV24-1
clone size: -
J gene: TRBJ2-7
CDR3 length: 13
D gene: -
CDR3 protein: CATSDQRPAEQYF
CDR3 DNA: TGTGCCACCAGTGATCAAAGACCGGCCGAGCAGTACTTC

V gene: TRBV9
clone size: -
J gene: TRBJ2-2
CDR3 length: 15
D gene: -
CDR3 protein: CASSARRAQDGELFF
CDR3 DNA: TGTGCCAGCAGCGCTCGACGGGCCCAAGACGGGGAGCTGTTTTTT

V gene: TRBV7-2
clone size: -
J gene: TRBJ2-6
CDR3 length: 17
D gene: TRBD1
CDR3 protein: CASSLGQAISGANVLTF
CDR3 DNA: TGTGCCAGCAGCTTGGGACAGGCGATCTCTGGGGCCAACGTCCTGACTTTC

V gene: TRBV7-6
clone size: -
J gene: TRBJ1-5
CDR3 length: 18
D gene: -
CDR3 protein: CASSLGIVKGGSNQPQHF
CDR3 DNA: TGTGCCAGCAGCTTAGGAATCGTAAAGGGGGGTAGCAATCAGCCCCAGCATTTT

V gene: TRBV28
clone size: -
J gene: TRBJ1-1
CDR3 length: 13
D gene: -
CDR3 protein: CAASTGGLTEAFF
CDR3 DNA: TGTGCCGCCTCGACGGGGGGCCTCACTGAAGCTTTCTTT

V gene: TRBV2
clone size: -
J gene: TRBJ2-2
CDR3 length: 17
D gene: -
CDR3 protein: CASSEWSGQTATGELFF
CDR3 DNA: TGTGCCAGCAGTGAATGGAGCGGACAGACCGCCACCGGGGAGCTGTTTTTT

V gene: TRBV28
clone size: -
J gene: TRBJ1-1
CDR3 length: 15
D gene: -
CDR3 protein: CASSSLEELNTEAFF
CDR3 DNA: TGTGCCAGCAGCTCCTTGGAGGAGCTAAACACTGAAGCTTTCTTT

V gene: TRBV12-2
clone size: -
J gene: TRBJ2-1
CDR3 length: 20
D gene: -
CDR3 protein: CASRLAGDRAPASSYNEQFF
CDR3 DNA: TGTGCAAGTCGCTTAGCAGGGGACAGGGCCCCCGCGAGCTCCTACAATGAGCAGTTCTTC

V gene: TRBV24-1
clone size: -
J gene: TRBJ2-3
CDR3 length: 15
D gene: -
CDR3 protein: CATGHRDKDTDTQYF
CDR3 DNA: TGTGCCACCGGCCACCGGGACAAAGACACAGATACGCAGTATTTT

V gene: TRBV2
clone size: -
J gene: TRBJ1-1
CDR3 length: 15
D gene: TRBD1
CDR3 protein: CASSEAQGSNTEAFF
CDR3 DNA: TGTGCCAGCAGTGAGGCACAGGGGTCGAACACTGAAGCTTTCTTT

V gene: TRBV7-2
clone size: -
J gene: TRBJ1-2
CDR3 length: 13
D gene: TRBD1
CDR3 protein: CASSLGQDYGYTF
CDR3 DNA: TGTGCCAGCAGCCTTGGACAGGACTATGGCTACACCTTC

V gene: TRBV11-3
clone size: -
J gene: TRBJ2-1
CDR3 length: 13
D gene: -
CDR3 protein: CASSFEKKVEQFF
CDR3 DNA: TGTGCCAGCAGCTTCGAGAAGAAGGTTGAGCAGTTCTTC

V gene: TRBV7-9
clone size: once
J gene: TRBJ1-5
CDR3 length: 12
D gene: -
CDR3 protein: CASSKTSQPQHF
CDR3 DNA: TGTGCCAGCAGCAAGACTTCACAGCCCCAGCATTTT

V gene: TRBV5-8
clone size: -
J gene: TRBJ2-3
CDR3 length: 15
D gene: -
CDR3 protein: CASSGSRVSTDTQYF
CDR3 DNA: TGTGCCAGCAGTGGAAGCCGCGTCAGCACAGATACGCAGTATTTT

V gene: TRBV4-1
clone size: -
J gene: TRBJ2-3
CDR3 length: 17
D gene: -
CDR3 protein: CASSQEGSAGHTDTQYF
CDR3 DNA: TGCGCCAGCAGCCAAGAAGGGAGCGCGGGGCACACAGATACGCAGTATTTT

V gene: TRBV5-1
clone size: -
J gene: TRBJ2-5
CDR3 length: 16
D gene: -
CDR3 protein: CASSPTSRATRETQYF
CDR3 DNA: TGCGCCAGCAGCCCGACCTCCCGGGCTACCCGGGAGACCCAGTACTTC

V gene: TRBV6-2/TRBV6-3
clone size: -
J gene: TRBJ2-1
CDR3 length: 13
D gene: -
CDR3 protein: CASSYMVRGEQFF
CDR3 DNA: TGTGCCAGCAGTTACATGGTTCGGGGTGAGCAGTTCTTC

V gene: TRBV21-1
clone size: -
J gene: TRBJ2-5
CDR3 length: 17
D gene: -
CDR3 protein: CASSKGTARRRQETQYF
CDR3 DNA: TGTGCCAGCAGCAAAGGGACAGCTAGGCGACGACAAGAGACCCAGTACTTC

V gene: TRBV5-8
clone size: -
J gene: TRBJ2-3
CDR3 length: 18
D gene: -
CDR3 protein: CASLSLTRRGRNTDTQYF
CDR3 DNA: TGTGCCAGCCTTTCTTTGACCAGGCGAGGCCGAAACACAGATACGCAGTATTTT

V gene: TRBV3-1/TRBV3-2
clone size: -
J gene: TRBJ2-7
CDR3 length: 14
D gene: TRBD2
CDR3 protein: CASSTTGLRNEQYF
CDR3 DNA: TGTGCCAGCTCGACCACGGGACTACGTAACGAGCAGTACTTC

V gene: TRBV9
clone size: -
J gene: TRBJ2-1
CDR3 length: 20
D gene: TRBD2
CDR3 protein: CASSARRRENKAPSYNEQFF
CDR3 DNA: TGTGCCAGCAGCGCTAGACGGCGGGAGAACAAAGCGCCTTCCTACAATGAGCAGTTCTTC

V gene: TRBV27
clone size: -
J gene: TRBJ2-2
CDR3 length: 16
D gene: -
CDR3 protein: CASSLSGVGNTGELFF
CDR3 DNA: TGTGCCAGCAGTTTATCGGGAGTAGGGAACACCGGGGAGCTGTTTTTT

V gene: TRBV3-1/TRBV3-2
clone size: -
J gene: TRBJ1-3
CDR3 length: 19
D gene: TRBD1
CDR3 protein: CASSRGQAGFLGAGNTIYF
CDR3 DNA: TGTGCCAGCAGTCGTGGACAGGCAGGGTTTCTTGGGGCTGGAAACACCATATATTTT

V gene: TRBV5-1
clone size: -
J gene: TRBJ1-3
CDR3 length: 14
D gene: -
CDR3 protein: CASSQSGGGNTIYF
CDR3 DNA: TGCGCCAGCAGCCAGTCGGGTGGTGGAAACACCATATATTTT

V gene: TRBV6-5
clone size: -
J gene: TRBJ1-1
CDR3 length: 14
D gene: -
CDR3 protein: CASSYSNKVAEAFF
CDR3 DNA: TGTGCCAGCAGTTACTCGAATAAGGTTGCTGAAGCTTTCTTT

V gene: TRBV11-2
clone size: -
J gene: TRBJ2-1
CDR3 length: 19
D gene: TRBD2
CDR3 protein: CASSLDLGLAGINYNEQFF
CDR3 DNA: TGTGCCAGCAGCTTAGATCTTGGACTAGCGGGGATTAATTACAATGAGCAGTTCTTC

V gene: TRBV7-9
clone size: few
J gene: TRBJ2-6
CDR3 length: 19
D gene: -
CDR3 protein: CASSSRPGPRAFGANVLTF
CDR3 DNA: TGTGCCAGCAGCTCCCGACCGGGCCCCAGGGCTTTTGGGGCCAACGTCCTGACTTTC

V gene: TRBV7-2
clone size: -
J gene: TRBJ1-3
CDR3 length: 16
D gene: -
CDR3 protein: CASSLKGATGGNTIYF
CDR3 DNA: TGTGCCAGCAGCTTAAAAGGGGCGACAGGTGGAAACACCATATATTTT

V gene: TRBV6-5
clone size: -
J gene: TRBJ1-2
CDR3 length: 13
D gene: -
CDR3 protein: CASSYKAEYGYTF
CDR3 DNA: TGTGCCAGCAGTTACAAGGCAGAATATGGCTACACCTTC

V gene: TRBV5-1
clone size: -
J gene: TRBJ1-1
CDR3 length: 14
D gene: -
CDR3 protein: CASSLSSGGAEAFF
CDR3 DNA: TGCGCCAGCAGCTTGAGTTCAGGAGGGGCTGAAGCTTTCTTT

V gene: TRBV6-5
clone size: -
J gene: TRBJ2-5
CDR3 length: 15
D gene: TRBD2
CDR3 protein: CASNKSGRATGTQYF
CDR3 DNA: TGTGCCAGCAATAAAAGCGGGAGGGCCACGGGGACCCAGTACTTC

V gene: TRBV27
clone size: -
J gene: TRBJ2-1
CDR3 length: 14
D gene: -
CDR3 protein: CASSLGRGVDEQFF
CDR3 DNA: TGTGCCAGCAGTTTAGGCCGTGGCGTCGATGAGCAGTTCTTC

V gene: TRBV29-1
clone size: -
J gene: TRBJ2-1
CDR3 length: 15
D gene: TRBD1
CDR3 protein: CSVERDLDRDNEQFF
CDR3 DNA: TGCAGCGTTGAAAGGGACCTAGACAGGGACAATGAGCAGTTCTTC

V gene: TRBV5-1
clone size: -
J gene: TRBJ1-3
CDR3 length: 16
D gene: -
CDR3 protein: CASSLVGGAYGNTIYF
CDR3 DNA: TGCGCCAGCAGCTTGGTCGGCGGGGCCTACGGAAACACCATATATTTT